Given below is one T cell receptor (beta chain) in context. This specimen belongs to a study of T cell responses to AZD1222 COVID-19 vaccine. CDR1 and CDR2 from the germline V gene are MNHNY and SVGAGI (reference sequence). CDR3 length equals 13 residues. The V gene lost 6 bases and the J gene lost 3 bases, with 8 bases spanning the gap. Method: immunoSEQ multiplex PCR; TCRdb's copy keeps in-frame clones and lacks some. The sample holds 140,000 to 150,000 clones; roughly 91% are singletons and the top ten take roughly 9.1%. This rearrangement joins TRBV6-6 to TRBJ1-4, with no clear D. This sequence originates from an adult in good health. This material consisted of peripheral blood, taken on day 0 of AZD1222 vaccination. CDR3 sequence reads: CASSHTANEKLFF. The CDR3 coding sequence is TGTGCCAGCAGCCACACCGCTAATGAAAAACTGTTTTTT.